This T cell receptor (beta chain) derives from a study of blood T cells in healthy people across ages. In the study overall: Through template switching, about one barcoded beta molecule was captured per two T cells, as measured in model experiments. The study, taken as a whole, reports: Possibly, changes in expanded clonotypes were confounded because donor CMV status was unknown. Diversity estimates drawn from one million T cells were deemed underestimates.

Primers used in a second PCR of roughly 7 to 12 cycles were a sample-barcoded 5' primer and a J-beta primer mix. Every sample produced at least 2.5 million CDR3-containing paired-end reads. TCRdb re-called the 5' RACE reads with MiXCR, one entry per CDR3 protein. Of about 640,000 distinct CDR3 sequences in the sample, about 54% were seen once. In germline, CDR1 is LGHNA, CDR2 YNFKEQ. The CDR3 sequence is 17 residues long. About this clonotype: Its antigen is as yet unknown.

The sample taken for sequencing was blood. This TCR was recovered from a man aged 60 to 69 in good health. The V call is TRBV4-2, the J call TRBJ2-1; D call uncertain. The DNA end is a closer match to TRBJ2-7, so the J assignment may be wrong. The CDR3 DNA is TGTGCCAGCAGCCAGGATGCGGACGCAGCCACCTACAATGAGCAGTACTTC. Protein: CASSQDADAATYNEQYF.